Listed here are 21 T cell receptor beta chains from one sample, sequenced in a study of T-cell memory formation after mild COVID-19. MiXCR, applied by TCRdb to the 5' RACE reads, yields one record per CDR3 protein. The sample lists 430,000 or so distinct CDR3 sequences, nearly 25% occurring once. The specimen sequenced was PBMCs or a T cell subset sorted from them (not recorded which). These receptors originate from an adult woman who had mild COVID-19 (a few samples of this study predate the infection). Cell type and time point are not known.

V is TRBV5-8 and J is TRBJ2-7, with 8 bases lining up with TRBD2. The CDR3 has 13 residues. Germline CDR1 is SGHTS and CDR2 is YDEGEE. V dropped 3 bases and J dropped 6; count of bases not matched to a gene: 5. The CDR3 loop reads CASSSRREGEQYF. The CDR3, as DNA: TGTGCCAGCAGCTCGCGACGGGAGGGCGAGCAGTACTTC. The full variable domain, with the rest looked up from reference TRBV5-8 and TRBJ2-7, is EAGVTQSPTHLIKTRGQQATLRCSPISGHTSVYWYQQALGLGLQFLLWYDEGEERNRGNFPPRFSGRQFPNYSSELNVNALELEDSALYLCASSSRREGEQYFGPGTRLTVT.

The rearrangement joins TRBV12-3 or TRBV12-4 to TRBJ2-3; 7 bases match TRBD2. This CDR3 is 13 amino acids long. V lost 3 bases and J lost 6; bases outside the gene matches: 3. CDR3 loop: CASSFVAGDTQYF. The CDR3 DNA reads TGTGCCAGCAGTTTTGTAGCGGGCGATACGCAGTATTTT.

The V call is TRBV4-1, the J call TRBJ2-5; D call uncertain. Trimming removed 4 bases from V and 1 base from J, with 10 bases in between. Looked up from germline, CDR1 is MGHRA and CDR2 is YSYEKL. This CDR3 spans 14 amino acids. The CDR3 nucleotides read TGCGCCAGCAGCCCTATGGAGATCCAAGAGACCCAGTACTTC. It codes for CASSPMEIQETQYF.

The J gene is TRBJ2-2, the V gene TRBV6-5; 8 bases align to TRBD2. CDR3 size: 14 residues. V was clipped by 6 bases and J by 4 bases; unmatched bases: 4. Germline CDR1 reads MNHEY; CDR2 reads SVGAGI. The DNA of the CDR3 is TGTGCCAGCAGCAAACTAGCGGTCACCGGGGAGCTGTTTTTT. Translating it yields CASSKLAVTGELFF.

This clonotype has just a few counts. The chain is built from TRBV7-9 and TRBJ1-2; D not certain. V was shortened by 2 bases and J by 8 bases, with 18 bases between the two germline ends. CDR3 size: 15 residues. Germline assignment: CDR1 SEHNR and CDR2 FQNEAQ (reference sequence). The CDR3 loop is CASSLSAWTGGGYTF. CDR3 nucleotides: TGTGCCAGCAGCTTATCTGCGTGGACCGGAGGGGGCTACACCTTC. The whole variable domain, filled in from reference TRBV7-9 and TRBJ1-2, reads DTGVSQNPRHKITKRGQNVTFRCDPISEHNRLYWYRQTLGQGPEFLTYFQNEAQLEKSRLLSDRFSAERPKGSFSTLEIQRTEQGDSAMYLCASSLSAWTGGGYTFGSGTRLTVV.

In its sample, this clonotype was seen many times. This rearrangement joins TRBV6-5 to TRBJ2-1, with 10 bases aligning to TRBD2. J lost 4 bases, V lost 6 bases, and 9 bases had no gene match. This CDR3 spans 16 amino acids. Germline CDR1 is MNHEY and CDR2 is SVGAGI. The CDR3 DNA reads as TGTGCCAGCAGGAAGAAGAGCGGGGGGGCGTACAATGAGCAGTTCTTC. This gives the protein CASRKKSGGAYNEQFF.

The genes are TRBV20-1 and TRBJ1-5; the D gene is possibly TRBD1 (6 bases). Germline V gives CDR1 DFQATT, CDR2 SNEGSKA (reference sequence). This CDR3 has 13 amino acids. The ends were cut back, 6 bases at V and 1 base at J, with 10 bases in the middle. CDR3 residues: CSAPGGSNQPQHF. The CDR3 DNA is TGCAGTGCCCCTGGGGGCAGCAATCAGCCCCAGCATTTT.

This chain links TRBV20-1 with TRBJ2-7, with 7 positions matching TRBD2. V gave up 3 bases and J gave up 3 bases; unmatched junction bases: 8. In germline, CDR1 is DFQATT, CDR2 SNEGSKA (reference sequence). The CDR3 runs to 14 residues. The CDR3 DNA reads TGCAGTGCTAGTTCCGGGGGACTATTCTACGAGCAGTACTTC. It yields the protein CSASSGGLFYEQYF.

The V and J genes are TRBV12-3 or TRBV12-4 and TRBJ1-2; possibly TRBD1 for D (6 bases). Trimming removed 6 bases at V and 9 bases at J, with 20 bases between. The CDR3 is 14 residues long. CDR3 loop: CASSLAGTTRSYTF. The CDR3 bases are TGTGCCAGCAGCCTAGCGGGGACAACCCGTAGCTACACCTTC.

This clonotype was seen a handful of times. The genes are TRBV2 and TRBJ2-3; 7 positions match TRBD1. Germline CDR1 reads SNHLY; CDR2 reads FYNNEI. There are 13 residues in the CDR3. The J segment lost 7 bases and the V segment lost 3 bases, leaving 4 bases of the junction unmatched. Written as DNA, the CDR3 is TGTGCCAGCAGTGACGAGGGGGCTCATACGCAGTATTTT. Translation gives CASSDEGAHTQYF.

The chain joins TRBV6-2 or TRBV6-3 to TRBJ2-1, with 9 bases matching TRBD2. V dropped 6 bases and J dropped 7; count of bases not matched to a gene: 13. Per germline, CDR1 MNHEY and CDR2 SVGEGT. The CDR3 spans 16 residues. CDR3 sequence: CASRPNDSGSSNEQFF. CDR3 nucleotide sequence: TGTGCCAGCAGGCCTAACGATAGCGGGAGTAGTAATGAGCAGTTCTTC.

V gene TRBV9 combines with J gene TRBJ1-6; tentative D call: TRBD1 (5 bases). Per the germline V gene, CDR1 is SGDLS and CDR2 is YYNGEE. The CDR3 is 15 residues long. V lost 0 bases and J 9 bases, leaving 13 bases between the germline ends. The DNA of the CDR3 is TGTGCCAGCAGCGTAGAAGGGACCTCGGGTTCACCCCTCCACTTT. The encoded protein is CASSVEGTSGSPLHF. Together with reference TRBV9 and TRBJ1-6, the CDR3 gives the full variable domain: DSGVTQTPKHLITATGQRVTLRCSPRSGDLSVYWYQQSLDQGLQFLIQYYNGEERAKGNILERFSAQQFPDLHSELNLSSLELGDSALYFCASSVEGTSGSPLHFGNGTRLTVT.

The rearrangement uses TRBV15 and TRBJ2-7; D is possibly TRBD2 (5 bases). Germline V CDR1 and CDR2: LNHNV, YYDKDF (reference sequence). Trimming pared 3 bases from V and 5 bases from J, leaving 17 bases between. This CDR3 is built from 15 residues. CDR3 amino acids: CATSSGGRAGDEQYF. DNA of the CDR3: TGTGCCACCAGCAGCGGCGGTAGGGCCGGGGACGAGCAGTACTTC.

The chain combines TRBV10-3 with TRBJ2-4, with TRBD1 matching over 7 bases. Trimming at V came to 3 bases and at J to 7 bases, leaving 6 bases not matched to a gene. CDR3 size: 14 residues. The germline V gene has CDR1 ENHRY and CDR2 SYGVKD. The CDR3 DNA reads TGTGCCATCAGTGAAAGACAGGGTCGTAACATTCAGTACTTC. Translation: CAISERQGRNIQYF.

This clonotype appeared a few times. The chain links TRBV7-9 to TRBJ2-1; tentatively, D is TRBD2 (5 bases). CDR3 length: 16 residues. The germline CDR1 and CDR2 sequences are SEHNR and FQNEAQ (reference sequence). V lost 4 bases, J lost 8 bases, and 21 bases lay in between. For the CDR3, the DNA is TGTGCCAGCAGCTCCTTAGGGCCCGCCGGAGGCTATGAGCAGTTCTTC. It translates to CASSSLGPAGGYEQFF.

V and J are TRBV3-1 and TRBJ2-1; no firm D call. Germline assignment: CDR1 LGHDT and CDR2 YNNKEL (reference sequence). Deletions cut 4 bases from V and 6 bases from J, with 13 bases between. There are 14 residues in the CDR3. Written as DNA, the CDR3 is TGTGCCAGCAGCCCATCGGGTCTGGGCAATGAGCAGTTCTTC. Translated: CASSPSGLGNEQFF.

The J gene is TRBJ1-5, the V gene TRBV12-3 or TRBV12-4, with D possibly TRBD1 on 6 matching bases. The CDR3 has 14 residues. The germline V and J ends were trimmed by 6 bases and 5 bases, with 14 bases remaining between them. The CDR3: CASRTGQSDQPQHF. CDR3 nucleotide sequence: TGTGCCAGCAGGACCGGACAGAGTGATCAGCCCCAGCATTTT.

The CDR3 loop reads CASSWGGTGTSGNTIYF. The CDR3 DNA is TGCGCCAGCAGCTGGGGGGGGACAGGTACCTCTGGAAACACCATATATTTT. The chain links TRBV5-1 to TRBJ1-3, with TRBD1 matching over 8 bases. Trimming took 3 bases from V and 0 from J; bases not matched to a gene: 8. Germline V gene lookup returns CDR1 SGHRS and CDR2 YFSETQ. This CDR3 comprises 17 residues.

This chain joins TRBV7-2 and TRBJ2-5, with 7 nucleotides matching TRBD2. The CDR3 is 13 amino acids. Looked up from germline, CDR1 is SGHTA and CDR2 is FQGNSA. J was trimmed by 12 bases and V by 3 bases; bases with no gene match: 10. In nucleotides, the CDR3 is TGTGCCAGCAGCTTTGGGCCCGGGGGGACGAAGTACTTC. Its translation: CASSFGPGGTKYF. Using reference TRBV7-2 and TRBJ2-5 for the parts outside the CDR3, the full variable domain is GAGVSQSPSNKVTEKGKDVELRCDPISGHTALYWYRQSLGQGLEFLIYFQGNSAPDKSGLPSDRFSAERTGGSVSTLTIQRTQQEDSAVYLCASSFGPGGTKYFGPGTRLLVL.

This chain links TRBV4-1 with TRBJ2-2; tentatively, D is TRBD2 (8 bases). Trimming cost V 7 bases and J 5 bases, with 17 bases left between them. Germline V CDR1 and CDR2: MGHRA, YSYEKL. This CDR3 spans 15 amino acids. CDR3 in DNA: TGCGCCAGCACCTGGACAGGCGGGGGGACCGGGGAGCTGTTTTTT. Translating gives CASTWTGGGTGELFF.

The genes are TRBV24-1 and TRBJ2-7; TRBD1 aligns across 12 bases. CDR3 length equals 16 residues. The V gene's germline CDR1 is KGHDR and CDR2 SFDVKD. Losses at the gene ends were 4 bases for V and 4 bases for J; bases not matched to a gene: 7. The CDR3: CATSDTGTGGGYEQYF. For the CDR3, the DNA is TGTGCCACCAGTGACACCGGGACAGGGGGCGGATACGAGCAGTACTTC.